This T cell receptor beta chain appears in the sequencing data of a study of blood T cell repertoires in COVID-19. Study-wide context: Acute-phase and convalescent COVID-19 samples originated in the United States, Italy and Spain.

Per the authors' pipeline: Nucleated cell counts were estimated from reference gene primer amplification. TCRdb's copy holds only in-frame clones and misses some; the assay was immunoSEQ multiplex PCR. From that table come the V and J calls and clone size; the DNA was used to work out D and trimming. The sample consists of 300,000 or so clones, over 85% of them appearing once. The age range of participants was 18 to 89 years, with residence in fewer than 25 US areas. Someone with COVID-19 had been met by exposed participants within 2 weeks before study entry. The sequence derives from a woman aged 50 to 60 who had been exposed to COVID-19. The sequencing sample was made of PBMCs or T cells enriched from blood (not recorded which).

The CDR3 DNA sequence: TGTGCCAGCAGCCTGGACAGGGAATGGCGGACTGAAGCTTTCTTT. This codes for CASSLDREWRTEAFF. The chain has TRBV5-6 and TRBJ1-1; 8 nucleotides align to TRBD1. V dropped 4 bases and J dropped 5; count of bases not matched to a gene: 10. The CDR3 contains 15 residues. Germline values: CDR1 SGHDT, CDR2 YYEEEE.